A selection of T cell receptor beta chains follows, all from one sample in a study of immune characterization of retroperitoneal liposarcoma. TCRdb independently ran MiXCR on the PCR reads; one entry per CDR3 protein. This table holds about 10,000 distinct CDR3 sequences, around a quarter found once. Sequencing input: tumor tissue. The origin of the receptors is a female donor with retroperitoneal liposarcoma. Both conserved end residues are part of each CDR3. A D gene is named only where the DNA matches it firmly. Clone size is shown for a subset of rows, as once, few, many or a class of expanded clone.

.	.	TRBV12-5	TRBJ2-7	TGTGCTAGTGGCCCGGATCGGGGGTCCTACAATGAGCAGTACTTC	CASGPDRGSYNEQYF
.	.	TRBV12-3/TRBV12-4	TRBJ2-1	TGTGCCAGCAGTTTTCTAGTCAATAACGAGCAGTTCTTC	CASSFLVNNEQFF
.	.	TRBV7-8	TRBJ1-6	TGTGCCAGCAGCTTAGTACAGGATCAGGCACCCCCCCACTTT	CASSLVQDQAPPHF
TRBD1	many	TRBV11-3	TRBJ2-1	TGTGCCAGCAGACAGGGGACTGAGCAGTTCTTC	CASRQGTEQFF
TRBD2	many	TRBV7-8	TRBJ2-5	TGTGCCAGCAGCTTATTAGCGGGGGGACTCTCCTACAATGAGCAGTACTTC	CASSLLAGGLSYNEQYF
.	few	TRBV6-1	TRBJ1-1	TGTGCCAGCAGGATGGAGTTGAACACTGAAGCTTTCTTT	CASRMELNTEAFF
TRBD1	.	TRBV7-9	TRBJ2-2	TGTGCCAGCAGCTTACCGACAGGGCCCGGGGAGCTGTTTTTT	CASSLPTGPGELFF
TRBD2	.	TRBV10-1	TRBJ2-3	TGCGCCAGCAGTCCGACTAGCGGGAGAACTCCAGATACGCAGTATTTT	CASSPTSGRTPDTQYF
.	once	TRBV6-5	TRBJ1-5	TGTGCCACCGGAGGACGGGTGAATCAGCCCCAGCATTTT	CATGGRVNQPQHF
TRBD2	.	TRBV6-8	TRBJ2-7	TGTGCCAGTTGGACTAGCGGGAGGGCGGTTCTGGAGCAGTACTTC	CASWTSGRAVLEQYF
.	many	TRBV11-3	TRBJ1-2	TGTGCCAGCAGCTTAGAGGGGTATGGCTACACCTTC	CASSLEGYGYTF
.	medium-sized	TRBV7-2	TRBJ2-7	TGTGCCAGCAGCATATCGGGAGAACGGTACGAGCAGTACTTC	CASSISGERYEQYF
.	.	TRBV7-3	TRBJ1-1	TGTGCCAGCAGCTTAGATGATGTTGCGGGGACTGAAGCTTTCTTT	CASSLDDVAGTEAFF
TRBD2	.	TRBV7-1	TRBJ2-7	TGTGCCAGCAGTGGACGGGAGGTTGAGCAGTACTTC	CASSGREVEQYF
.	.	TRBV7-2	TRBJ1-1	TGTGCCAGCAGCTCGACACCGAACACTGAAGCTTTCTTT	CASSSTPNTEAFF
.	.	TRBV4-1	TRBJ2-5	TGCGCCAGCAGCCAAGTTGGGATAGGGGACCAAGAGACCCAGTACTTC	CASSQVGIGDQETQYF
TRBD1	many	TRBV25-1	TRBJ2-7	TGTGCCAGCACGAGGCAGGGGGCGTACGAGCAGTACTTC	CASTRQGAYEQYF
TRBD2	medium-sized	TRBV12-3/TRBV12-4	TRBJ2-1	TGTGCCAGCAGTGACCCGACTAGCGGGAGGCGGGGGACCCAGTTCTTC	CASSDPTSGRRGTQFF
TRBD1	medium-sized	TRBV6-1	TRBJ1-1	TGTGCCAGCAGTGAAAGGGGGACAGGTGGAAGGGCTGAAGCTTTCTTT	CASSERGTGGRAEAFF
.	.	TRBV9	TRBJ2-3	TGTGCCAGCAGCGTAGATCTCGGTGCTAGCACAGATACGCAGTATTTT	CASSVDLGASTDTQYF
TRBD2	.	TRBV27	TRBJ2-1	TGTGCCACCGGACTTGGGACTAGCGGGGACAATGAGCAGTTCTTC	CATGLGTSGDNEQFF
.	few	TRBV7-8	TRBJ1-1	TGTGCCAGCAGCCCCAGACGGACAGAGATGAACACTGAAGCTTTCTTT	CASSPRRTEMNTEAFF
.	many	TRBV10-2	TRBJ2-2	TGCGCCAGCAGTGATACGGGGGCGGGAGCCGGGGAGCTGTTTTTT	CASSDTGAGAGELFF
.	few	TRBV6-1	TRBJ1-1	TGTGCCAGCCGAAAAATGGGCCAAACCGGGGCTTTCTTT	CASRKMGQTGAFF
TRBD2	many	TRBV7-2	TRBJ2-7	TGTGCCAGCAGTTCTCCGGGACTAGCGGTATACGAGCAGTACTTC	CASSSPGLAVYEQYF
TRBD2	many	TRBV7-2	TRBJ2-1	TGTGCCAGCAGCATGCGCTCGAGCGGGAGTCTAGAGACCCAGTTCTTC	CASSMRSSGSLETQFF
.	many	TRBV6-1	TRBJ2-3	TGTGCCAGCAGTACCTCACGGGGAACAGATACGCAGTATTTT	CASSTSRGTDTQYF
.	.	TRBV6-1	TRBJ2-1	TGTGCCAGCAGTGAAGCACAGGGATGGGGCACAGATACGCAGTTCTTC	CASSEAQGWGTDTQFF
TRBD2	.	TRBV7-3	TRBJ2-2	TGTGCCAGCAGCTCCGGAGGGAGCGGGAGTTTGTCGGGGAAGCTGTTTTTT	CASSSGGSGSLSGKLFF
TRBD1	few	TRBV12-3/TRBV12-4	TRBJ1-1	TGTGCCAGCAGTTTGAGAGGGGGCTACACTGAAGCTTTCTTT	CASSLRGGYTEAFF
.	many	TRBV12-3/TRBV12-4	TRBJ2-1	TGTGCCAGCAGCCCCGATTCGCCGGTCGGGGTTTACGAGCAGTTCTTC	CASSPDSPVGVYEQFF
.	few	TRBV25-1	TRBJ2-5	TGTGCCAGCAGTGAACCAGCGAACTACAATGAGCAGTACTTC	CASSEPANYNEQYF
.	.	TRBV11-3	TRBJ2-2	TGTGCCAGCAGCTTATTGGGGCCCTACGCGTTGCGGCATGCCCGGAACACCGGGGAGCTGTTTTTT	CASSLLGPYALRHARNTGELFF
TRBD1	medium-sized	TRBV6-1	TRBJ1-6	TGTGCCAGCAGTCGACAGGGATCTGATTCACCCCTCCACTTT	CASSRQGSDSPLHF
.	large	TRBV7-2	TRBJ2-3	TGTGCCAGCAGCTTAGACAGCGGAGGCACAGATACGCAGTATTTT	CASSLDSGGTDTQYF
TRBD2	.	TRBV12-3/TRBV12-4	TRBJ2-4	TGTGCCAGCAGCCTGGGGGGGTGGGGGGAGCAGTACTTC	CASSLGGWGEQYF
.	.	TRBV6-1	TRBJ1-2	TGTGCCAGCACCCGGGCGGGCCTCGGCGATGGCTACACCTTC	CASTRAGLGDGYTF
TRBD1	.	TRBV6-6	TRBJ2-4	TGTGCCAGCAGTGCCCGGGACAGGAGGACTTGGGAGCAGTACTTC	CASSARDRRTWEQYF
.	medium-sized	TRBV12-3/TRBV12-4	TRBJ2-1	TGTGCCAGCAGTTTAACGGCTTTCTGGGGCGATGAGCAGTTCTTC	CASSLTAFWGDEQFF
TRBD2	few	TRBV5-3	TRBJ2-1	TGTGCCAGCAGCTTGTGGGGCGGGAGGGCCGATGAGCAGTTCTTC	CASSLWGGRADEQFF